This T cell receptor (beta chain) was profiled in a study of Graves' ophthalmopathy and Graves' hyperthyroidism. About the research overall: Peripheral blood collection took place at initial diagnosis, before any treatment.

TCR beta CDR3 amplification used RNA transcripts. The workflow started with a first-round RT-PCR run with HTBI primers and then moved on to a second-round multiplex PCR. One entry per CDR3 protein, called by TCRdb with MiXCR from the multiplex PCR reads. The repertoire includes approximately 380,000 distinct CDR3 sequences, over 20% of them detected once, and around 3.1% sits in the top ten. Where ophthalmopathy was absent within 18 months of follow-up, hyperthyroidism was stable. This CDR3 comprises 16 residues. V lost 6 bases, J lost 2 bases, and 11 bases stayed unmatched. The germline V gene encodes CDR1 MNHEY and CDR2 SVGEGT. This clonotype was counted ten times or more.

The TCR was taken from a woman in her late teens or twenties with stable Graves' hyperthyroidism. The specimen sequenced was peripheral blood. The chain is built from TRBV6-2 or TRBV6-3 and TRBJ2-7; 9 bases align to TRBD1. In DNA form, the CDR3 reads TGTGCCAGCAGCCTGACCCGGGACAGGGCCCCCTACGAGCAGTACTTC. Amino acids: CASSLTRDRAPYEQYF.